Shown below are 32 T cell receptor beta chains from a single sample sequenced in a study of cytomegalovirus exposure and HLA in healthy donors (dated by TCRdb to about 2017). Libraries came from the immunoSEQ multiplex PCR assay. A mixture of 60 forward primers for TCR Vbeta segments and 13 reverse primers for TCR Jbeta segments was used in the multiplex PCR. In its TCRdb copy, this immuneACCESS table keeps in-frame sequences only and misses some clones. Where compared with another copy, unresolved V genes explain less than half of these, and the others have no known cause. The sample profile shows some 200,000 clones; 75% to 90% of them were found once. The ten largest clones capture 6.3% of the sample. The specimen sequenced was PBMCs. All receptors derive from a man between 35 and 55 years old in good health and CMV-seropositive.

This rearrangement joins TRBV19 to TRBJ1-6; TRBD1 might be the D (6 bases). The germline V gene encodes CDR1 LNHDA and CDR2 SQIVND (reference sequence). Trimming cost V 0 bases and J 11 bases, with 14 bases left between them. The CDR3 has 15 amino acids. CDR3: CASSIDALGGPPLHF. The DNA for the CDR3 is TGTGCCAGTAGTATAGACGCACTAGGGGGTCCACCCCTCCACTTT. The full variable domain, its missing parts supplied by reference TRBV19 and TRBJ1-6, is DGGITQSPKYLFRKEGQNVTLSCEQNLNHDAMYWYRQDPGQGLRLIYYSQIVNDFQKGDIAEGYSVSREKKESFPLTVTSAQKNPTAFYLCASSIDALGGPPLHFGNGTRLTVT.

This clone has more than one count but fewer than ten. V and J are TRBV28 and TRBJ1-1, with D maybe TRBD1 (6 bases). The CDR3 length is 13 residues. Trimming took 2 bases from V and 5 from J, leaving 9 bases between them. Germline V lookup: CDR1 MDHEN, CDR2 SYDVKM. CDR3 nucleotides: TGTGCCAGCAGTTTACAGGGGTTGACTGAAGCTTTCTTT. Translation: CASSLQGLTEAFF.

In its sample, this clone was seen a few times. Mismatch with germline at one junction end may stem from a read error. The chain recombines TRBV27 with TRBJ2-5; 9 bases map to TRBD1. CDR1 MNHEY and CDR2 SMNVEV come from the germline V gene (reference sequence). The CDR3 sequence is 11 residues long. The CDR3, as DNA: TGTGCCAGCAGGAAACCGGGACAGGGCAACTTC. Its translation: CASRKPGQGNF.

For the CDR3, the DNA is TGTGCCAGCAGCCCCCTGACAGGGGGCGCCTACGAGCAGTACTTC. It encodes CASSPLTGGAYEQYF. V usage is TRBV9 and J usage is TRBJ2-7; 10 bases align to TRBD1. The CDR3 consists of 15 residues. CDR1 and CDR2 from the germline V gene are SGDLS and YYNGEE. Trimming cost V 4 bases and J 2 bases; bases outside gene matches: 6.

The gene calls are TRBV5-4 and TRBJ1-1; D gene unclear. V was shortened by 0 bases and J by 4 bases, with 10 bases between the two germline ends. Germline CDR1 SGHNT, CDR2 YYREEE (reference sequence). The CDR3 is 14 residues long. The CDR3 nucleotides are TGTGCCAGCAGCTTGGACAGAATAATCACTGAAGCTTTCTTT. Translated: CASSLDRIITEAFF.

V gene TRBV28 combines with J gene TRBJ1-2, with D perhaps TRBD1 (5 bases). CDR1 is MDHEN, CDR2 SYDVKM, per germline. Trimming took 6 bases from V and 2 from J, leaving 10 bases between them. This CDR3 contains 13 residues. The CDR3 sequence is CASSPGGNYGYTF. Written as DNA, the CDR3 is TGTGCCAGCAGCCCTGGGGGGAACTATGGCTACACCTTC.

The chain joins TRBV7-6 to TRBJ1-2, with D perhaps matching TRBD1 (5 bases). V was pared by 6 bases and J by 0 bases, with 14 bases between. Germline V gives CDR1 SGHVS, CDR2 FNYEAQ. This CDR3 has 15 amino acids. The CDR3 reads CASSSSQGTNYGYTF. The DNA for the CDR3 is TGTGCCAGCAGTTCAAGCCAGGGAACTAACTATGGCTACACCTTC.

A single count supports this clone. At one of its ends the junction is not consistent with the germline gene, which may arise from a read error. At the DNA level, this CDR3 is encoded by other sequences in the same sample as well. The chain carries TRBV6-6 and TRBJ2-3; D may be TRBD1 (6 bases). This CDR3 is built from 14 residues. Germline assignment: CDR1 MNHNY and CDR2 SVGAGI (reference sequence). The CDR3: CASSGQKGTDTQYF. The CDR3 coding sequence is TGTGCCAGCAGTGGACAGAAAGGCACCGATACGCAGTATTTT.

The chain uses TRBV7-9 and TRBJ2-7; no firm D call. Germline assignment: CDR1 SEHNR and CDR2 FQNEAQ (reference sequence). The CDR3 is 12 amino acids. The germline V and J ends were trimmed by 1 base and 2 bases, with 3 bases remaining between them. CDR3 in amino acids: CASSLGTYEQYF. CDR3 DNA sequence: TGTGCCAGCAGCTTAGGTACCTACGAGCAGTACTTC.

This clone was found once. The chain recombines TRBV30 with TRBJ2-5; 9 bases match TRBD2. Germline assignment: CDR1 GTSNPN and CDR2 SVGIG (reference sequence). V was pared by 0 bases and J by 1 base, with 15 bases of the junction left unmatched. The CDR3 spans 19 residues. CDR3 DNA sequence: TGTGCCTGGAGTGTATTGGGAGGAGGGCGGGGGGGACTCCAAGAGACCCAGTACTTC. Translation: CAWSVLGGGRGGLQETQYF.

The rearrangement uses TRBV9 and TRBJ2-7, with TRBD2 matching over 10 bases. This CDR3 is 16 amino acids long. The V gene's germline CDR1 is SGDLS and CDR2 YYNGEE. V was clipped by 2 bases and J by 4 bases; unmatched bases: 9. CDR3 coding DNA: TGTGCCAGCAGCGTGGGAGACACTAGCGGGGTTTACGAGCAGTACTTC. This encodes CASSVGDTSGVYEQYF.

Remarks on this clone: Other DNA variants within this sample encode the same CDR3. The V gene is TRBV28, the J gene TRBJ1-5; the match to TRBD1 covers 8 bases. Germline assignment: CDR1 MDHEN and CDR2 SYDVKM. The CDR3 has 15 residues. V lost 6 bases to trimming and J lost 2 bases; unmatched junction nucleotides: 6. CDR3 coding DNA: TGTGCCAGCAGAAAACAGGGGGGCGGCAATCAGCCCCAGCATTTT. The encoded protein is CASRKQGGGNQPQHF.

With regard to this clone: Mismatch with germline at one junction end may stem from a read error. CDR3 DNA: TGTGCTAGCAGCCAAAGTGGAGGGAGCTCCTACAATGAGCAGTTCTTC. Translating it yields CASSQSGGSSYNEQFF. V gene TRBV7-7 combines with J gene TRBJ2-1; tentatively, D is TRBD2 (6 bases). CDR3 length equals 16 residues. In germline, CDR1 is SSHAT, CDR2 FNYEAQ (reference sequence).

This chain connects TRBV19 to TRBJ1-5, with unresolved D. From germline, CDR1 is LNHDA and CDR2 SQIVND (reference sequence). V lost 5 bases to trimming and J lost 7 bases, with 12 bases between them. The length of the CDR3 is 13 residues. For the CDR3, the DNA is TGTGCCAGTAGTGTACAAAAGAAGCAGCCCCAGCATTTT. Protein sequence: CASSVQKKQPQHF.

This clone came up once. The J gene is TRBJ1-1, the V gene TRBV7-2; 12 nucleotides match TRBD1. The junction had 7 bases not matched to a gene; V was cut back by 5 bases and J by 6 bases. The CDR3 has 15 residues. Germline V gene data show CDR1 as SGHTA and CDR2 as FQGNSA. CDR3: CASSARDRGRAEAFF. The CDR3 bases are TGTGCCAGCAGCGCCCGGGACAGGGGGCGAGCTGAAGCTTTCTTT.

In its sample, this clone was seen once. The V and J genes are TRBV9 and TRBJ2-5, with a possible D match to TRBD2 (5 bases). V was trimmed by 0 bases and J by 2 bases, leaving 11 bases between them. The CDR3 sequence is 15 residues long. Germline CDR1 is SGDLS and CDR2 is YYNGEE. CDR3 protein: CASSVGWGVQETQYF. The CDR3 bases are TGTGCCAGCAGCGTAGGGTGGGGAGTGCAAGAGACCCAGTACTTC.

This clone was seen only a few times. The CDR3 DNA sequence: TGTGCCAGCACCGTAGACTTCATCTCTGGAAACACCATATATTTT. Protein product: CASTVDFISGNTIYF. V is TRBV28 and J is TRBJ1-3, with D uncertain. This CDR3 is 15 amino acids long. Trimming took off 7 bases at V and 0 bases at J, with 13 bases between the two ends. Per germline, CDR1 MDHEN and CDR2 SYDVKM.

In this sample, this clone turned up once. The V call is TRBV5-1, the J call TRBJ2-7, with TRBD2 matching over 12 bases. The J segment lost 5 bases and the V segment lost 0 bases, leaving 3 bases of the junction unmatched. CDR1 and CDR2 (germline): SGHRS, YFSETQ. There are 15 residues in the CDR3. CDR3: CASSLGTSGAHEQYF. The CDR3 bases are TGCGCCAGCAGCTTGGGGACTAGCGGGGCTCACGAGCAGTACTTC.

The chain's CDR3 is CASSLSRVAGVQETQYF. CDR3 bases: TGTGCCAGCAGTTTATCCCGAGTAGCGGGGGTCCAAGAGACCCAGTACTTC. The V and J genes are TRBV27 and TRBJ2-5, with TRBD2 matching 9 bases. Trimming at V came to 0 bases and at J to 1 base, leaving 6 bases not matched to a gene. CDR3 length: 17 amino acids. Germline CDR1 MNHEY, CDR2 SMNVEV (reference sequence).

V is TRBV29-1 and J is TRBJ1-2; D possibly corresponds to TRBD1 (5 bases). The CDR3 contains 12 residues. In germline, CDR1 is SQVTM, CDR2 ANQGSEA. Trimming shortened V by 0 bases and J by 5 bases, and 7 bases separated the two germline ends. The CDR3 loop is CSVEDAGYGYTF. The CDR3 DNA sequence: TGCAGCGTTGAAGATGCAGGGTATGGCTACACCTTC.

This clone was observed once. The gene calls are TRBV7-9 and TRBJ1-4; TRBD1 matches at 9 bases. The CDR3 length is 15 residues. V shed 4 bases and J 7 bases; nucleotides not matched to a gene: 7. In germline, CDR1 is SEHNR, CDR2 FQNEAQ (reference sequence). Written as DNA, the CDR3 is TGTGCCAGCAGCTCAGCCGGGACAGGGACTGAAAAACTGTTTTTT. This gives the protein CASSSAGTGTEKLFF. The full variable domain, completed using reference TRBV7-9 and TRBJ1-4, is DTGVSQNPRHKITKRGQNVTFRCDPISEHNRLYWYRQTLGQGPEFLTYFQNEAQLEKSRLLSDRFSAERPKGSFSTLEIQRTEQGDSAMYLCASSSAGTGTEKLFFGSGTQLSVL.

The rearrangement links TRBV27 to TRBJ2-3; tentatively, D is TRBD1 (5 bases). This CDR3 contains 14 residues. Per germline, CDR1 MNHEY and CDR2 SMNVEV (reference sequence). V lost 4 bases to trimming and J lost 2 bases, with 10 bases between them. The CDR3 sequence: CASSSDRFTDTQYF. The CDR3 DNA is TGTGCCAGCAGTTCTGACAGATTCACAGATACGCAGTATTTT.

This sequence joins TRBV6-6 and TRBJ1-6; D is uncertain. CDR1 is MNHNY and CDR2 is SVGAGI in the germline V gene (reference sequence). CDR3 size: 12 residues. V was clipped by 5 bases and J by 7 bases, with 6 bases between them. The CDR3 loop is CASSQQNSPLHF. The CDR3 DNA sequence: TGTGCCAGCAGTCAACAAAATTCACCCCTCCACTTT.

In this sample, this clone turned up once. This chain connects TRBV10-3 to TRBJ1-2; a weak D match, TRBD1 (6 bases). V was clipped by 7 bases and J by 8 bases, with 20 bases between them. Germline CDR1 ENHRY, CDR2 SYGVKD. The CDR3 is 14 amino acids. CDR3 bases: TGTGCCATCAATGGTGCGGCAGGGGCCAGGGGCTACACCTTC. The encoded protein is CAINGAAGARGYTF.

V is TRBV9 and J is TRBJ2-3, with a tentative D call TRBD1 (8 bases). This CDR3 comprises 15 residues. Germline V gene lookup returns CDR1 SGDLS and CDR2 YYNGEE. Trimming removed 3 bases from V and 4 bases from J, with 15 bases in between. The CDR3 loop reads CASSARQGRADTQYF. CDR3 sequence (DNA): TGTGCCAGCAGCGCCCGACAGGGGAGGGCAGATACGCAGTATTTT. The full variable domain, its missing parts supplied by reference TRBV9 and TRBJ2-3, is DSGVTQTPKHLITATGQRVTLRCSPRSGDLSVYWYQQSLDQGLQFLIQYYNGEERAKGNILERFSAQQFPDLHSELNLSSLELGDSALYFCASSARQGRADTQYFGPGTRLTVL.

The chain employs TRBV4-3 and TRBJ2-1; D possibly corresponds to TRBD2 (6 bases). Germline CDR1 is LGHNA and CDR2 is YSLEER. This CDR3 contains 15 residues. Trimming took off 1 base at V and 12 bases at J, with 19 bases between the two ends. The CDR3 nucleotides are TGCGCCAGCAGCCAAGTTTCAACGGGACTCGGCGGGCAGTTCTTC. This translates into CASSQVSTGLGGQFF.

The chain employs TRBV5-4 and TRBJ2-5; no clear D. Trimming stripped 9 bases from V and 4 bases from J, with 13 bases between. Per the germline V gene, CDR1 is SGHNT and CDR2 is YYREEE (reference sequence). The CDR3 loop spans 12 amino acids. The CDR3 nucleotides read TGTGCCACTCGCACTATGGGAGAGACCCAGTACTTC. This sequence encodes CATRTMGETQYF.

The chain is built from TRBV4-2 and TRBJ2-7; maybe TRBD2 (6 bases). The CDR3 length is 16 residues. The V and J ends lost 0 bases and 2 bases respectively, with 14 bases between them. Germline V gene lookup returns CDR1 LGHNA and CDR2 YNFKEQ. CDR3 nucleotides: TGTGCCAGCAGCCAAGATCGGGAGCGGCTAACCTACGAGCAGTACTTC. This sequence encodes CASSQDRERLTYEQYF.

CDR3 in DNA: TGTGCCAGCAGCGTCATGAGCGATCCCAACACTGAAGCTTTCTTT. Protein: CASSVMSDPNTEAFF. This chain links TRBV9 with TRBJ1-1, with D hard to call. Germline V CDR1 and CDR2: SGDLS, YYNGEE. This CDR3 is 15 amino acids long. V lost 2 bases and J lost 2, with 13 bases in between.

The chain combines TRBV5-1 with TRBJ1-2, with D uncertain. V lost 1 base and J lost 7, with 11 bases in between. This CDR3 region has 13 residues. Germline CDR1 SGHRS, CDR2 YFSETQ. The CDR3 reads CASSLSGEVGYTF. The CDR3 nucleotides read TGCGCCAGCAGCTTGAGTGGGGAGGTTGGCTACACCTTC. The full variable domain, in which reference TRBV5-1 and TRBJ1-2 provide the parts outside the CDR3, is KAGVTQTPRYLIKTRGQQVTLSCSPISGHRSVSWYQQTPGQGLQFLFEYFSETQRNKGNFPGRFSGRQFSNSRSEMNVSTLELGDSALYLCASSLSGEVGYTFGSGTRLTVV.

The V gene is TRBV19, the J gene TRBJ2-7; 10 bases agree with TRBD2. Trimming cost V 5 bases and J 1 base; bases outside gene matches: 5. CDR1 and CDR2 from the germline V gene are LNHDA and SQIVND (reference sequence). The CDR3 covers 15 residues. CDR3 protein: CASSEIAGGSYEQYF. CDR3 bases: TGTGCCAGTAGTGAAATAGCGGGGGGTTCCTACGAGCAGTACTTC.

The chain links TRBV27 to TRBJ2-5; the D is unclear. The J call is uncertain, as TRBJ2-7 better fits the DNA end. The CDR3 has 13 residues. Germline loops: CDR1 MNHEY, CDR2 SMNVEV (reference sequence). CDR3 DNA sequence: TGTGCCAGCAGTTCACCCCCTCGAGTCGAGCAGTACTTC. Translating gives CASSSPPRVEQYF.